The source of this T cell receptor (beta chain) is a study of shared clonotypes between healthy human individuals. Some 29,000 T cell genomes (around 200 ng DNA) went into each sorted-subset replicate. Clones were sequenced by immunoSEQ multiplex PCR, and TCRdb holds only the in-frame ones, with some missing. This table has millions of clones, about 93% appearing once. The germline V gene has CDR1 ENHRY and CDR2 SYGVKD. The CDR3 sequence is 13 residues long. The V segment lost 6 bases and the J segment 5 bases; nucleotides outside the gene matches: 3. Cells designated naive CD8 were CD45RO-negative and were positively selected for CCR7, with terminally differentiated effector memory CD45RA+ cells excluded.

The V and J genes are TRBV10-3 and TRBJ2-5; 10 bases agree with TRBD2. The sample was naive CD8+ T cells from PBMCs. The sequence was collected from a man aged 18 to 29 in good health. Some clones in this sample may be carry-over from other donors' samples. The CDR3 DNA sequence: TGTGCCATCAGGGAAGCGGGAGGGGAGACCCAGTACTTC. Translation gives CAIREAGGETQYF.